This entry lists 20 T cell receptor beta chains sequenced from one sample in a study of T cells in localized non-small cell lung cancer. This table comes from immunoSEQ multiplex PCR, and its TCRdb copy is limited to in-frame clones, with some not included. Of approximately 1,500 clones detected, roughly 22% appear once; the ten largest clones hold 15% to 20%. The sample here was normal lung tissue next to the tumor, taken before any cancer treatment. These TCRs come from a female donor older than 55 with stage II squamous cell lung carcinoma.

The V call is TRBV5-1, the J call TRBJ1-2; tentatively, D is TRBD1 (5 bases). Germline lookup yields CDR1 SGHRS and CDR2 YFSETQ. The CDR3 loop spans 14 amino acids. V was pared by 6 bases and J by 2 bases, with 14 bases between. CDR3: CASTPTGDNYGYTF. DNA of the CDR3: TGCGCCAGCACCCCGACTGGGGACAACTATGGCTACACCTTC.

This clone occurred a few times. The chain is built from TRBV9 and TRBJ1-2, with a possible D match to TRBD1 (6 bases). Trimming cost V 1 base and J 5 bases, with 18 bases left between them. CDR3 length: 16 amino acids. Per germline, CDR1 SGDLS and CDR2 YYNGEE. The CDR3 loop reads CASSVYPGQTQYGYTF. For the CDR3, the DNA is TGTGCCAGCAGCGTATATCCCGGACAGACGCAGTATGGCTACACCTTC.

Only a few counts were recorded for this clone. V is TRBV4-1 and J is TRBJ1-1; tentative D call: TRBD1 (5 bases). V lost 0 bases and J 1 base, leaving 12 bases between the germline ends. The CDR3 runs 16 residues. CDR1 is MGHRA, CDR2 YSYEKL, per germline. This CDR3 is CASSQDQTGWNTEAFF. The CDR3, as DNA: TGCGCCAGCAGCCAAGATCAAACAGGATGGAACACTGAAGCTTTCTTT.

The chain is built from TRBV14 and TRBJ1-6; perhaps TRBD1 as D (6 bases). V was clipped by 5 bases and J by 0 bases, with 20 bases between them. The CDR3 has 19 residues. CDR1 and CDR2 (germline): SGHDN, FVKESK. CDR3 nucleotide sequence: TGTGCCAGCAGCTCAGGCAGGGGCCCATCCAGCTCCTATAATTCACCCCTCCACTTT. Translation: CASSSGRGPSSSYNSPLHF.

This chain links TRBV11-3 with TRBJ1-5, with D perhaps matching TRBD1 (5 bases). The V end was cut by 4 bases, the J end by 1 base, with 14 bases between. Germline V gene sequence: CDR1 SGHNT, CDR2 YENEEA. This CDR3 contains 16 residues. For the CDR3, the DNA is TGTGCCAGCAGCTCCGGTCAACAGGCGAGCAATCAGCCCCAGCATTTT. It encodes CASSSGQQASNQPQHF.

This clone is deemed large. The chain uses TRBV6-8 and TRBJ2-7, with 7 bases fitting TRBD1. Trimming cost V 6 bases and J 5 bases; bases outside gene matches: 10. The CDR3 totals 14 residues. Germline assignment: CDR1 MNHGY and CDR2 SAAAGT. CDR3 loop: CASSQGTERDEQYF. CDR3 nucleotides: TGTGCCAGCAGCCAAGGGACAGAGAGGGACGAGCAGTACTTC.

This clone has just a few counts. The chain is built from TRBV18 and TRBJ1-5, with 12 bases that match TRBD1. V lost 3 bases and J lost 6; bases outside the gene matches: 6. Germline V gene lookup returns CDR1 KGHSH and CDR2 LQKENI. The CDR3 sequence is 16 residues long. The CDR3 reads CASSPRDRGHGQPQHF. The CDR3 DNA is TGTGCCAGCTCACCCCGGGACAGGGGGCACGGTCAGCCCCAGCATTTT.

V is TRBV18 and J is TRBJ1-4; no firm D call. Germline CDR1 is KGHSH and CDR2 is LQKENI. V lost 4 bases, J lost 8 bases, and 8 bases lay in between. The CDR3 runs 12 residues. The CDR3 loop reads CASSLAGEKLFF. CDR3 coding DNA: TGTGCCAGCTCACTGGCGGGGGAAAAACTGTTTTTT.

The chain is built from TRBV11-3 and TRBJ1-2, with 8 nucleotides matching TRBD1. There are 14 residues in the CDR3. The germline V gene encodes CDR1 SGHNT and CDR2 YENEEA. The trim removed 5 bases at V and 4 bases at J, leaving 6 bases unmatched. Written as DNA, the CDR3 is TGTGCCAGCAGCCCTGGACAGGGATCCTATGGCTACACCTTC. Amino acids: CASSPGQGSYGYTF.

The J gene is TRBJ1-6, the V gene TRBV10-1, with D perhaps TRBD1 (5 bases). Looked up from germline, CDR1 is WNHNN and CDR2 is SYGVQD (reference sequence). The CDR3 is 13 residues long. Trimming cost V 8 bases and J 8 bases, with 13 bases left between them. The CDR3 DNA reads TGCGCCAGCCCGGGACGGGTGGATTCACCCCTCCACTTT. Translated: CASPGRVDSPLHF.

The chain joins TRBV5-1 to TRBJ1-3; D possibly corresponds to TRBD1 (6 bases). Germline-derived CDR1 and CDR2 are SGHRS and YFSETQ. This CDR3 region has 14 residues. V lost 4 bases and J lost 0, with 8 bases in between. CDR3 nucleotides: TGCGCCAGCAGCGTACAGGGCTCTGGAAACACCATATATTTT. This gives the protein CASSVQGSGNTIYF.

The rearrangement uses TRBV6-7 and TRBJ2-1, with a weak D call TRBD2 (5 bases). TRBV6-7 qualifies as an ORF whose function is uncertain. The CDR3 is 11 residues long. The V gene lost 6 bases and the J gene lost 10 bases, with 10 bases spanning the gap. CDR3 nucleotide sequence: TGTGCCAGCAGGGGAGTCGGGGAGCAGTTCTTC. Its protein is CASRGVGEQFF.

This clone has only a few counts. V usage is TRBV15 and J usage is TRBJ2-7; D perhaps matches TRBD1 (5 bases). Germline-derived CDR1 and CDR2 are LNHNV and YYDKDF (reference sequence). The CDR3 is 15 residues long. V lost 2 bases and J lost 4, with 15 bases in between. CDR3 bases: TGTGCCACCAGCAGATATGGGGCGCAGGATTACGAGCAGTACTTC. The encoded protein is CATSRYGAQDYEQYF.

By its share, this clone is hyperexpanded. This chain joins TRBV6-8 and TRBJ1-1, with 8 positions matching TRBD1. Germline V gene lookup returns CDR1 MNHGY and CDR2 SAAAGT. The trim removed 6 bases at V and 5 bases at J, leaving 5 bases unmatched. The CDR3 loop spans 13 amino acids. The CDR3 sequence is CASRMQGATEAFF. In DNA form, the CDR3 reads TGTGCCAGCAGAATGCAGGGGGCTACTGAAGCTTTCTTT.

Sample share makes this clone large. The chain uses TRBV29-1 and TRBJ1-3, with D tentatively TRBD1 (5 bases). V gave up 5 bases and J gave up 0 bases, with 20 bases separating them. Germline CDR1 SQVTM, CDR2 ANQGSEA. The CDR3 spans 17 residues. CDR3 loop: CSVQESGSLPSGNTIYF. The CDR3 DNA reads TGCAGCGTTCAGGAGTCAGGGTCTCTCCCCTCTGGAAACACCATATATTTT. Supplemented by reference TRBV29-1 and TRBJ1-3, the full variable domain reads SAVISQKPSRDICQRGTSLTIQCQVDSQVTMMFWYRQQPGQSLTLIATANQGSEATYESGFVIDKFPISRPNLTFSTLTVSNMSPEDSSIYLCSVQESGSLPSGNTIYFGEGSWLTVV.

The chain joins TRBV30 to TRBJ1-4; perhaps TRBD1 as D (5 bases). CDR3 length equals 11 residues. CDR1 is GTSNPN and CDR2 is SVGIG in the germline V gene (reference sequence). V was shortened by 5 bases and J by 8 bases, with 9 bases between the two germline ends. CDR3 nucleotide sequence: TGTGCCTGGTCAGGGCGGGAAAAACTGTTTTTT. Encoded protein: CAWSGREKLFF.

In this sample, this clone turned up a few times. The chain couples TRBV6-8 to TRBJ1-2; D is perhaps TRBD1 (5 bases). CDR1 and CDR2 (germline): MNHGY, SAAAGT. The CDR3 has 16 residues. V lost 0 bases and J 4 bases, leaving 15 bases between the germline ends. CDR3 region: CASSYSRQGLIYGYTF. The CDR3, as DNA: TGTGCCAGCAGTTACTCGAGGCAGGGCCTCATCTATGGCTACACCTTC.

This clone ranks as medium-sized. The chain uses TRBV11-3 and TRBJ2-7; 9 nucleotides agree with TRBD2. The CDR3 extends over 16 amino acids. CDR1 and CDR2 from the germline V gene are SGHNT and YENEEA. J was trimmed by 3 bases and V by 5 bases; bases with no gene match: 11. The CDR3 region has the DNA TGTGCCAGCAGCCTGGGGCTAGCGGGAAGAATCTACGAGCAGTACTTC. As protein: CASSLGLAGRIYEQYF. Drawing the rest from reference TRBV11-3 and TRBJ2-7, the complete variable domain is EAGVVQSPRYKIIEKKQPVAFWCNPISGHNTLYWYLQNLGQGPELLIRYENEEAVDDSQLPKDRFSAERLKGVDSTLKIQPAELGDSAVYLCASSLGLAGRIYEQYFGPGTRLTVT.

The chain links TRBV6-8 to TRBJ1-4; no definite D call. CDR3 size: 14 residues. Trimming took off 3 bases at V and 4 bases at J, with 9 bases between the two ends. CDR1 and CDR2 from the germline V gene are MNHGY and SAAAGT. For the CDR3, the DNA is TGTGCCAGCAGTTATGGGCAGTTTAATGAAAAACTGTTTTTT. It is translated as CASSYGQFNEKLFF.

This clone was detected only a few times. The chain uses TRBV6-8 and TRBJ1-1, with D perhaps TRBD1 (6 bases). The V gene lost 6 bases and the J gene lost 4 bases, with 18 bases spanning the gap. The germline V gene encodes CDR1 MNHGY and CDR2 SAAAGT. CDR3 length: 15 amino acids. CDR3 in DNA: TGTGCCAGCAGAGCCTTAGGGGGGCAGAGCACTGAAGCTTTCTTT. This encodes CASRALGGQSTEAFF.